This TCR beta chain appears in the sequencing data of a study of blood T cell repertoires in COVID-19. Study background: Specimens from acute and convalescent COVID-19 originated in the United States, Italy and Spain. In each case, the material was cDNA or gDNA derived from T cells, B-cell-depleted T cells, or PBMCs.

Trimming left V 1 base short and J 0 bases short, with 4 bases between. CDR1 is SEHNR and CDR2 is FQNEAQ in the germline V gene (reference sequence). The CDR3 totals 14 residues. Per the authors' pipeline: Reference gene primers were amplified, and this amplification served to estimate nucleated cell counts. Clones were read by immunoSEQ multiplex PCR, and TCRdb kept only the in-frame ones, dropping some. That table furnishes V, J and clone size, whereas the DNA furnished D and trimming. The sample yields approximately 340,000 clones, roughly 87% seen once. Seattle-derived patients entered the study during active infection and were followed longitudinally.

The specimen was peripheral blood. The J gene is TRBJ1-5, the V gene TRBV7-9; D gene ambiguous. The sequence derives from a man younger than 40 with COVID-19, enrolled during active disease. CDR3 bases: TGTGCCAGCAGCTTAGTTAATAGCAATCAGCCCCAGCATTTT. Its protein product is CASSLVNSNQPQHF.